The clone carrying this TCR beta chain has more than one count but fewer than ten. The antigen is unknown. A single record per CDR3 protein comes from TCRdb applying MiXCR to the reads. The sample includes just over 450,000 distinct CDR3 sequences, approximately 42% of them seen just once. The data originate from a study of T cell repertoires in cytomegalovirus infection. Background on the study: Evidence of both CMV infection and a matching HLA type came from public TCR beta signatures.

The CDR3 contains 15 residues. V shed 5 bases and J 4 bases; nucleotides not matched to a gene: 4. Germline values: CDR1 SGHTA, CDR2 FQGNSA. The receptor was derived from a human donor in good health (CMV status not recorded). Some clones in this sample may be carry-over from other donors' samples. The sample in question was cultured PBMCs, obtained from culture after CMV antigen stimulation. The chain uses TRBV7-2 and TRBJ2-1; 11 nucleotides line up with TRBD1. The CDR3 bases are TGTGCCAGCAGCCCCGGGACAGGGGGGTACAATGAGCAGTTCTTC. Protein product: CASSPGTGGYNEQFF. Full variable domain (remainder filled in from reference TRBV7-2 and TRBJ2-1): GAGVSQSPSNKVTEKGKDVELRCDPISGHTALYWYRQSLGQGLEFLIYFQGNSAPDKSGLPSDRFSAERTGGSVSTLTIQRTQQEDSAVYLCASSPGTGGYNEQFFGPGTRLTVL.